These T cell receptor beta chains were read from a single sample in a study of blood T cell repertoires in COVID-19. Clones were sequenced by immunoSEQ multiplex PCR, and TCRdb holds only the in-frame ones, with some missing. There are 95,000 to 100,000 clones in the sample; 85% occur only once, and about 1.7% lies in the top ten. Sequencing input: peripheral blood. All receptors come from a woman in her seventies with active or convalescent COVID-19. Each CDR3 is given with its conserved first and last residue. The D gene is left open where the match is weak. The size field is filled for only some rows; it gives once, few, many or a size class.

>-|TRBV18|TRBJ2-1|-
TGTGCCAGCTCACCACCTTCAGGTTTAGCGGTATACAATGAGCAGTTCTTC
CASSPPSGLAVYNEQFF
>-|TRBV19|TRBJ1-4|-
TGTGCCAGTAGTACTTACAGTGAGCGGGTTGAAAAACTGTTTTTT
CASSTYSERVEKLFF
>-|TRBV18|TRBJ2-5|-
TGTGCCAGCTCACCACCGAGCTCGGAGACCCAGTACTTC
CASSPPSSETQYF
>TRBD1|TRBV2|TRBJ1-1|-
TGTGCCAGCAGTGTTGGACAGGGGAACACTGAAGCTTTCTTT
CASSVGQGNTEAFF
>-|TRBV5-4|TRBJ1-2|-
TGTGCCAGCAGCTTTGACAGGTTAGGCTATGGCTACACCTTC
CASSFDRLGYGYTF
>-|TRBV19|TRBJ2-7|-
TGTGCCAGTAGTCTGCAACAGGGCTACGAGCAGTACTTC
CASSLQQGYEQYF
>-|TRBV7-8|TRBJ1-2|-
TGTGCCAGCAGCACGAGGGGGGGGTATGGCTACACCTTC
CASSTRGGYGYTF
>-|TRBV5-1|TRBJ2-3|-
TGCGCCAGCACCCTAGGGGTGGGGGCGAGCACAGATACGCAGTATTTT
CASTLGVGASTDTQYF
>TRBD1|TRBV7-2|TRBJ2-5|-
TGTGCCAGCAGCTTAGGACAGGGTCTTTCTGAGACCCAGTACTTC
CASSLGQGLSETQYF
>-|TRBV29-1|TRBJ1-1|-
TGCAGCGTTACCAGGGGGAACACTGAAGCTTTCTTT
CSVTRGNTEAFF
>TRBD2|TRBV27|TRBJ2-1|-
TGTGCCAGCAGTTGGACTAGCGGATACAATGAGCAGTTCTTC
CASSWTSGYNEQFF
>TRBD1|TRBV4-3|TRBJ2-7|-
TGCGCCAGCAGCCTCCAAGGGACAGCGAGTTTCTACGAGCAGTACTTC
CASSLQGTASFYEQYF
>-|TRBV18|TRBJ2-1|few
TGTGCCAGCTCACCTCAGGGTAGTATAAGGAATGAGCAGTTCTTC
CASSPQGSIRNEQFF
>-|TRBV28|TRBJ1-6|-
TGTGCCAGCAGTTTCAGCAGGGGATCACCCCTCCACTTT
CASSFSRGSPLHF
>-|TRBV7-2|TRBJ1-2|-
TGTGCCAGCAGCCTGAGACAGTCGGACGGCTACACCTTC
CASSLRQSDGYTF
>-|TRBV6-2/TRBV6-3|TRBJ1-1|-
TGTGCCAGCAGCCACGGGTTCAAAAAGTACACTGAAGCTTTCTTT
CASSHGFKKYTEAFF
>TRBD1|TRBV6-5|TRBJ2-1|few
TGTGCCACCAAGACAGGGGGGGACAATGAGCAGTTCTTC
CATKTGGDNEQFF
>-|TRBV30|TRBJ1-5|-
TGTGCCTGGAGTGCGGGGCAGGGGTTTGATCAGCCCCAGCATTTT
CAWSAGQGFDQPQHF
>TRBD2|TRBV7-8|TRBJ2-5|-
TGTGCCAGCAGCTCGAAGAAAACTAGCGGGAGGGTAGAGACCCAGTACTTC
CASSSKKTSGRVETQYF
>TRBD1|TRBV10-3|TRBJ2-2|-
TGTGCCATCGGACAGGGCCTCACCGGGGAGCTGTTTTTT
CAIGQGLTGELFF
>TRBD1|TRBV30|TRBJ1-6|-
TGTGCCTGGAGTTCGGGACAGGGGTGGTCACCCCTCCACTTT
CAWSSGQGWSPLHF
>-|TRBV2|TRBJ2-5|-
TGTGCCAGCAATCAGGGGTTGGAGACCCAGTACTTC
CASNQGLETQYF
>-|TRBV7-6|TRBJ1-1|-
TGTGCCAGCAGCTTAGAACAGAACACTGAAGCTTTCTTT
CASSLEQNTEAFF
>-|TRBV9|TRBJ1-6|-
TGTGCCAGCAGCCCCCCGGGGGGAGCTAATTCACCCCTCCACTTT
CASSPPGGANSPLHF
>-|TRBV18|TRBJ1-1|-
TGTGCCAGCTCACCACCGGCGGTGAACACTGAAGCTTTCTTT
CASSPPAVNTEAFF
>TRBD2|TRBV5-1|TRBJ2-1|-
TGCGCCAGCAGCTTCGGACTAGACAATGAGCAGTTCTTC
CASSFGLDNEQFF
>-|TRBV3-1/TRBV3-2|TRBJ2-6|-
TGTGCCAGCAGACGAGATATGACAAGACATTCTGGGGCCAACGTCCTGACTTTC
CASRRDMTRHSGANVLTF
>-|TRBV5-1|TRBJ1-3|once
TGCGCCAGCAGCTTGGGGGAGACACTATTCTCTGGAAACACCATATATTTT
CASSLGETLFSGNTIYF
>TRBD2|TRBV19|TRBJ2-7|-
TGTGCCAGTAGCTCCGCCTACCCGGGACTACTTCACGAGCAGTACTTC
CASSSAYPGLLHEQYF
>TRBD1|TRBV7-2|TRBJ2-7|-
TGTGCCAGCAGCTTACTCCTCGCCGGGACAGGCGAGCAGTACTTC
CASSLLLAGTGEQYF
>-|TRBV5-1|TRBJ1-4|-
TGCGCCAGCAGCTCCTTGGGGGGACCCGAAAAACTGTTTTTT
CASSSLGGPEKLFF
>-|TRBV10-3|TRBJ2-7|-
TGTGCCATCAGTAGACAGGGAGCGGGCTACGAGCAGTACTTC
CAISRQGAGYEQYF
>TRBD1|TRBV19|TRBJ1-3|-
TGTGCCAGTAGCACAGGGGGCGCGGGTGGAAACACCATATATTTT
CASSTGGAGGNTIYF
>-|TRBV7-2|TRBJ1-6|once
TGTGCCAGCAGCCCCGGACAGTTCGTGCCACCCCTCCACTTT
CASSPGQFVPPLHF
>-|TRBV6-6|TRBJ2-7|-
TGTGCCAGCAGTTACGACAGGGACTCGGCCTACGAGCAGTACTTC
CASSYDRDSAYEQYF
>TRBD2|TRBV6-2/TRBV6-3|TRBJ2-1|-
TGTGCCAGCAGTAAAGCCAGGACTAGCGGGAGGGCCTGGAATGAGCAGTTCTTC
CASSKARTSGRAWNEQFF
>TRBD2|TRBV5-1|TRBJ2-7|-
TGCGCCAGCAGCGACGCCACTAGCGGGGATGTCTACGAGCAGTACTTC
CASSDATSGDVYEQYF